A single count supports the clone carrying this T cell receptor (beta chain). The sample comes from a study of blood T cells in healthy people across ages. This CDR3 is built from 15 residues. CDR1 SGHVS and CDR2 FQNEAQ come from the germline V gene. V was cut by 6 bases and J by 0 bases, with 14 bases left in between. A second PCR of roughly 7 to 11 cycles used a sample-barcoded 5' primer and a J-beta primer mix. Each TCR beta cDNA got a 12-nucleotide random molecular identifier. Using its own MiXCR run on the 5' RACE reads, TCRdb lists one record per CDR3 protein. The sample lists around 2 million distinct CDR3 sequences; around 40% were seen once. The extraction recovered at least 5 micrograms of total RNA per sample.

Specimen: blood. The J gene is TRBJ1-1, the V gene TRBV7-8; no firm D call. The receptor was isolated from a human donor in good health. CDR3 bases: TGTGCCAGCAGTGGGTCGGGCGACATGAACACTGAAGCTTTCTTT. Its translation is CASSGSGDMNTEAFF.